Listed below are T cell receptor beta chains from one sample, sequenced in a study of CXCR3-negative and CXCR3-positive naive CD8 T cells. TCRdb reprocessed the 5' RACE reads and stores each CDR3 protein as one record, lacking DNA. The sample table sets out tens of thousands of distinct CDR3 sequences. Input material: naive CXCR3+ CD8+ T cells from blood. The receptor source for this set is a human donor in good health. Some clones in this sample may be carry-over from other donors' samples. CDR3s include the opening cysteine and the closing phenylalanine or tryptophan.

j_gene	v_gene	CDR3aa
TRBJ2-2	TRBV4-1	CASSQDLGGGELFF
TRBJ2-5	TRBV28	CASSFPPGGVETQYF
TRBJ1-6	TRBV13	CASSLGLDSNSPLHF
TRBJ2-7	TRBV25-1	CASSDAVWEQYF
TRBJ2-1	TRBV5-4	CASSSHPADEQFF
TRBJ2-3	TRBV29-1	CSAETSGGPTSTDTQYF
TRBJ2-5	TRBV9	CASSVGDREEETQYF
TRBJ2-7	TRBV28	CASGVQGYYEQYF
TRBJ2-1	TRBV24-1	CATSDTPGPYNEQFF
TRBJ2-3	TRBV28	CASSSRGQGPFGDTQYF
TRBJ2-1	TRBV11-2	CASSPFQYEQFF
TRBJ2-5	TRBV7-9	CASSRWGGETQYF
TRBJ1-4	TRBV6-6	CASSAGFEKLFF
TRBJ1-2	TRBV23-1	CASSQIDRGPPYGYTF
TRBJ1-6	TRBV4-1	CASSPGEGSPLHF
TRBJ2-3	TRBV15	CATSRDLSGDGNTQYF
TRBJ1-2	TRBV10-1	CASPPRNYGYTF
TRBJ2-7	TRBV28	CASSYPRQGRNEQYF
TRBJ2-2	TRBV7-6	CASSPSGAGELFF
TRBJ2-7	TRBV6-6	CASSPFGRRSSYEQYF
TRBJ2-1	TRBV6-5	CASSQGFYNEQFF
TRBJ2-1	TRBV19	CASTRVIHSYNEQFF
TRBJ2-5	TRBV5-1	CASSLTRGGQETQYF
TRBJ2-5	TRBV6-5	CASSYSFVRGAVETQYF
TRBJ2-1	TRBV29-1	CSVEGGPSSYNEQFF
TRBJ2-1	TRBV28	CASSFKREGPDNYNEQFF
TRBJ2-1	TRBV25-1	CASSRALREGPPYNEQFF
TRBJ1-2	TRBV4-1	CASSRTSGDYGYTF
TRBJ1-2	TRBV5-1	CASSLWTENYGYTF